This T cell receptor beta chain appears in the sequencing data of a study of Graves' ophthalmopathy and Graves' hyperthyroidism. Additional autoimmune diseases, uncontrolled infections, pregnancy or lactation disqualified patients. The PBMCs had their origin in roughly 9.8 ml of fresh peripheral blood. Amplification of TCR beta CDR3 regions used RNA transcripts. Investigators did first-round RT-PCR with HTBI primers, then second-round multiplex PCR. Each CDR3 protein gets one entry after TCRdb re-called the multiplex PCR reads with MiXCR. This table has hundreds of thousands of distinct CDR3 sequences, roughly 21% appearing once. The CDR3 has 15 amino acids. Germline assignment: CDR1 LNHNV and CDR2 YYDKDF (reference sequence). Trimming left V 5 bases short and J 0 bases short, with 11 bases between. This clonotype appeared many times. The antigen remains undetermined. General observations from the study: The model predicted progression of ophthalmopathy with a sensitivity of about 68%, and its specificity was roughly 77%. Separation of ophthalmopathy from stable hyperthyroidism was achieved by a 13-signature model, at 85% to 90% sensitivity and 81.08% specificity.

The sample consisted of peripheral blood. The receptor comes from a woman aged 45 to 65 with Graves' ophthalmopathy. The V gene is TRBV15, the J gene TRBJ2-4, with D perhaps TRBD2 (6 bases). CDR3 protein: CATSPRDLAKNIQYF. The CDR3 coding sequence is TGTGCCACCAGCCCCCGGGACTTAGCCAAAAACATTCAGTACTTC. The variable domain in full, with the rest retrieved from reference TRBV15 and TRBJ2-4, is DAMVIQNPRYQVTQFGKPVTLSCSQTLNHNVMYWYQQKSSQAPKLLFHYYDKDFNNEADTPDNFQSRRPNTSFCFLDIRSPGLGDTAMYLCATSPRDLAKNIQYFGAGTRLSVL.